A single sample is the source of the 9 T cell receptor beta chains below, sequenced in a study of blood T cells in healthy people across ages. A second PCR of roughly 7 to 11 cycles used a sample-barcoded 5' primer and a J-beta primer mix. One entry per CDR3 protein results from TCRdb running MiXCR on the 5' RACE reads. The sample includes hundreds of thousands of distinct CDR3 sequences, 43% of them seen just once. The specimen sequenced was blood. The receptors shown here come from a woman in her fifties or sixties in good health.

The chain recombines TRBV15 with TRBJ1-2; D ambiguous. The V and J ends lost 4 bases and 1 base respectively, with 22 bases between them. CDR1 and CDR2 from the germline V gene are LNHNV and YYDKDF (reference sequence). The CDR3 is 18 residues long. The CDR3 reads CATSTPGGGPTFNYGYTF. CDR3 nucleotides: TGTGCCACCAGCACCCCGGGAGGAGGGCCGACGTTTAACTATGGCTACACCTTC.

This clonotype was detected many times. This chain connects TRBV5-1 to TRBJ2-7; TRBD1 agrees at 8 bases. Germline V gene sequence: CDR1 SGHRS, CDR2 YFSETQ. This CDR3 is 15 amino acids long. After removal of 5 bases from V and 0 bases from J, the junction contained 7 bases not matched to a gene. CDR3 nucleotides: TGCGCCAGCAGGCCACCCGGGACAGGCTCCTACGAGCAGTACTTC. This codes for CASRPPGTGSYEQYF.

The chain carries TRBV29-1 and TRBJ1-2; D may be TRBD1 (5 bases). This CDR3 spans 12 amino acids. V was cut by 7 bases and J by 5 bases, with 14 bases left in between. The germline V gene encodes CDR1 SQVTM and CDR2 ANQGSEA. The CDR3 DNA sequence: TGCAGCGGGGGCGTAGGTGAATATGGCTACACCTTC. It translates to CSGGVGEYGYTF.

This chain links TRBV24-1 with TRBJ2-3; no reliable D call. The ends were cut back, 3 bases at V and 5 bases at J, with 11 bases in the middle. Germline CDR1 reads KGHDR; CDR2 reads SFDVKD. This CDR3 comprises 14 residues. DNA of the CDR3: TGTGCCACCAGTGATCCACCTCCGGGAGATACGCAGTATTTT. Translation gives CATSDPPPGDTQYF.

This clonotype has ten or more counts. The genes are TRBV20-1 and TRBJ2-3; 11 bases are shared with TRBD2. CDR1 DFQATT and CDR2 SNEGSKA come from the germline V gene (reference sequence). The CDR3 is 14 residues long. J was trimmed by 5 bases and V by 6 bases; bases with no gene match: 7. CDR3 protein: CSALGTSGIDTQYF. The CDR3 coding sequence is TGCAGTGCCCTTGGGACTAGCGGAATAGATACGCAGTATTTT.

A remark on this clonotype: The junction does not match germline at one end; this may be a read error. This chain joins TRBV5-1 and TRBJ2-5, with 11 bases identical to TRBD2. The CDR3 contains 18 residues. Germline lookup yields CDR1 SGHRS and CDR2 YFSETQ. This CDR3 is CASTLGSSGRLKQETQYF. As DNA, the CDR3 is TGCGCCAGCACCTTGGGGTCTAGCGGGAGGTTGAAACAAGAGACCCAGTACTTC.

This clonotype was counted only a few times. The V call is TRBV5-1, the J call TRBJ2-1; 9 bases are shared with TRBD2. J was trimmed by 7 bases and V by 6 bases; bases with no gene match: 14. Germline CDR1 and CDR2: SGHRS and YFSETQ. This CDR3 has 16 amino acids. This CDR3 is CASTLQPSGVENEQFF. In nucleotides, the CDR3 is TGCGCCAGCACGTTGCAACCTAGCGGGGTGGAGAATGAGCAGTTCTTC.

The rearrangement uses TRBV18 and TRBJ1-4, with a possible D match to TRBD1 (5 bases). Trimming removed 5 bases at V and 3 bases at J, with 10 bases between. The V gene's germline CDR1 is KGHSH and CDR2 LQKENI. There are 14 residues in the CDR3. The DNA of the CDR3 is TGTGCCAGCTCAATGAGGGGTCCTAATGAAAAACTGTTTTTT. The encoded protein is CASSMRGPNEKLFF.

In its sample, this clonotype was seen a few times. The chain recombines TRBV7-2 with TRBJ2-5, with TRBD2 identical over 11 bases. Per germline, CDR1 SGHTA and CDR2 FQGNSA. The CDR3 consists of 14 residues. The V gene end was trimmed by 5 bases and the J gene end by 11 bases; junction bases not matched to a gene: 10. For the CDR3, the DNA is TGTGCCAGCAGCCCCGGACTAGCGGGCAATGAGCAGTACTTC. This gives the protein CASSPGLAGNEQYF.